A selection of T cell receptor beta chains follows, all from one sample in a study of blood T cells in healthy people across ages. TCRdb ran MiXCR on the 5' RACE reads and lists one entry per CDR3 protein. The sample carries about 1.5 million distinct CDR3 sequences, approximately 43% recorded once. Input material: blood. The origin of the receptors is a woman aged 18-29 years in good health. Each CDR3 is given with its conserved first and last residue. The D gene is left open where the match is weak. Clone size is stated in some rows and not others, as once, few, many or a class when expanded.

>TRBV7-3|TRBD1|TRBJ2-7|-
CASSLRGQGDEQYF
TGTGCCAGCAGCTTACGAGGACAGGGTGACGAGCAGTACTTC
>TRBV27|TRBD1|TRBJ1-5|-
CASRKGQDNQPQHF
TGTGCCAGCAGAAAGGGACAGGACAATCAGCCCCAGCATTTT
>TRBV7-9|-|TRBJ1-1|once
CASSSPWGEAFF
TGTGCCAGCAGCTCGCCCTGGGGAGAAGCTTTCTTT
>TRBV2|TRBD2|TRBJ2-5|-
CAPRRGGQETQYF
TGTGCCCCCCGTCGCGGGGGGCAAGAGACCCAGTACTTC
>TRBV3-1|-|TRBJ1-2|few
CASSARGIDYGYTF
TGTGCCAGCAGCGCAAGAGGGATCGACTATGGCTACACCTTC
>TRBV12-3/TRBV12-4|-|TRBJ2-7|-
CASSFGVGGISYNEQYF
TGTGCCAGCAGTTTTGGGGTTGGCGGGATCTCCTACAATGAGCAGTACTTC
>TRBV3-1|-|TRBJ2-3|few
CASSRRSGSADTQYF
TGTGCCAGCAGTCGTCGTAGCGGATCCGCAGATACGCAGTATTTT
>TRBV7-2|-|TRBJ1-2|-
CASGQPYGYTF
TGTGCCAGCGGCCAACCCTATGGCTACACCTTC
>TRBV7-2|-|TRBJ2-7|few
CASSLSLGQGEQYF
TGTGCCAGCAGCTTAAGTTTAGGGCAGGGAGAGCAGTACTTC
>TRBV12-3/TRBV12-4|TRBD1|TRBJ2-1|few
CASSGAGQAYNEQFF
TGTGCCAGCAGTGGGGCGGGACAGGCCTACAATGAGCAGTTCTTC
>TRBV7-2|-|TRBJ1-2|many
CASSINYGYTF
TGTGCCAGCAGCATTAACTATGGCTACACCTTC
>TRBV3-1|TRBD1|TRBJ1-2|once
CASSRGQGENYGYTF
TGTGCCAGCAGCCGCGGACAGGGGGAAAACTATGGCTACACCTTC
>TRBV3-1|-|TRBJ1-6|-
CASSQGGAGGSPLHF
TGTGCCAGCAGCCAAGGCGGCGCGGGAGGTTCACCCCTCCACTTT
>TRBV29-1|-|TRBJ1-4|few
CSVEDLEGSNEKLFF
TGCAGCGTTGAAGATCTCGAAGGTAGCAATGAAAAACTGTTTTTT
>TRBV5-1|TRBD1|TRBJ1-5|-
CASSPTGEVNQPQHF
TGCGCCAGCAGCCCCACAGGGGAGGTTAATCAGCCCCAGCATTTT
>TRBV20-1|-|TRBJ2-7|-
CSALSGRLSYEQYF
TGCAGTGCCCTTAGCGGAAGGCTCTCCTACGAGCAGTACTTC
>TRBV18|-|TRBJ2-1|-
CASSPQYSYNEQFF
TGTGCCAGCTCACCACAGTACTCCTACAATGAGCAGTTCTTC
>TRBV10-3|-|TRBJ2-7|few
CAISWDSEYEQYF
TGTGCCATCAGTTGGGACTCCGAATACGAGCAGTACTTC
>TRBV5-6|-|TRBJ1-6|-
CASSQDRHNSPLHF
TGTGCCAGCAGCCAGGACAGACATAATTCACCCCTCCACTTT